Here is one T cell receptor beta chain with its context. Its antigen is not known. The V end was cut by 6 bases, the J end by 2 bases, with 15 bases between. Germline-derived CDR1 and CDR2 are MNHEY and SMNVEV (reference sequence). This CDR3 has 15 residues. TCRdb reprocessed the 5' RACE reads with MiXCR, giving one entry per CDR3 protein. The sample contains hundreds of thousands of distinct CDR3 sequences, approximately 12% of which appear only once. This sample stems from a study of CD8 T cells in ankylosing spondylitis. Study outcomes and limitations: Ankylosing spondylitis blood seemed to carry a telltale TCR beta motif made of roughly 8 highly homologous variants.

The V gene is TRBV27, the J gene TRBJ2-3; tentatively, D is TRBD2 (5 bases). The sequenced material came from blood, either unsorted or a sorted T cell fraction (not recorded which). The origin of this receptor is a male donor with ankylosing spondylitis. The CDR3 here is CASSDADLDTDTQYF. CDR3 sequence (DNA): TGTGCCAGCAGCGATGCGGACTTGGACACAGATACGCAGTATTTT.